The rows below give T cell receptor beta chains drawn from one sample of a study of blood T cell repertoires in COVID-19. TCRdb's table, derived via immunoSEQ multiplex PCR, lists solely in-frame clones and lacks some. The sample lists under 150,000 clones, around 84% occurring once. The sample consisted of peripheral blood. The receptors derive from a middle-aged man with acute or convalescent COVID-19. CDR3s include the opening cysteine and the closing phenylalanine or tryptophan. D genes are given only for firm matches. A row's size may be missing; if present it is once, few, many or a size class.

cdr3_nt cdr3_aa j_call v_call d_call clone_size
TGTGCCAGCAGTTTGGAGGGGTCACCCCTCCACTTT CASSLEGSPLHF TRBJ1-6 TRBV12-3/TRBV12-4 - -
TGCGCCAGCAGCTTAAACAGCGGGGGGACCGGCGAGCAGTACTTC CASSLNSGGTGEQYF TRBJ2-7 TRBV5-1 TRBD2 -
TGCGCCAGCAGCCAAGATACGGGACAGCGTCTGGAGCAGTACTTC CASSQDTGQRLEQYF TRBJ2-5 TRBV4-1 TRBD1 -
TGTGCCAGCAGCCCCATGGGACAGGGAGGGACTGAAGCTTTCTTT CASSPMGQGGTEAFF TRBJ1-1 TRBV7-3 TRBD1 -
TGTGCCAGCAGCTTGGAGGCAGGGAAGGCGAACACTGAAGCTTTCTTT CASSLEAGKANTEAFF TRBJ1-1 TRBV5-4 - -
TGTGCCAGCAGCGTAGTACTCGGGGGAACGGTGAACGAGCAGTACTTC CASSVVLGGTVNEQYF TRBJ2-7 TRBV9 - once
TGTGCCAGCAGCGACAGGTCCTATAATTCACCCCTCCACTTT CASSDRSYNSPLHF TRBJ1-6 TRBV13 - -
TGTGCCAGCAGCCGACAGGGCGGCTACAATGAGCAGTTCTTC CASSRQGGYNEQFF TRBJ2-1 TRBV3-1/TRBV3-2 TRBD1 -
TGTGCCAGCAGCTTAGAAGGGACAGTCCCCTACGAGCAGTACTTC CASSLEGTVPYEQYF TRBJ2-7 TRBV7-2 TRBD1 -
TGTGCCAGCTCACCTGGGACAGGGGAAAACATTCAGTACTTC CASSPGTGENIQYF TRBJ2-4 TRBV18 TRBD1 -
TGTGCCACCAGCAGAGATCCCCCATCAGATACGCAGTATTTT CATSRDPPSDTQYF TRBJ2-3 TRBV15 - -
TGCAGTGCTAGCAATCAAGAGACCCAGTACTTC CSASNQETQYF TRBJ2-5 TRBV20-1 - -
TGTGCCAGCAGTTTAGCGACTAGCACAGATACGCAGTATTTT CASSLATSTDTQYF TRBJ2-3 TRBV6-2/TRBV6-3 - -
TGTGCCAGCAGTAGCGACAGGGGGGAGACCCAGTACTTC CASSSDRGETQYF TRBJ2-5 TRBV27 TRBD1 -
TGTGCCAGCAGCTTAGGCCAGGGGGTTATGGGCAATCAGCCCCAGCATTTT CASSLGQGVMGNQPQHF TRBJ1-5 TRBV7-8 TRBD1 once
TGCGCCAGCAGCTTTAGCGGGGGGGCCTACGAGCAGTACTTC CASSFSGGAYEQYF TRBJ2-7 TRBV5-1 TRBD2 few
TGTGCCAGTCGAAGCGCGGGGGGACGAATATACACCGGGGAGCTGTTTTTT CASRSAGGRIYTGELFF TRBJ2-2 TRBV19 TRBD2 -
TGTGCCAGCAGCCAACTGACTAGCGGGGACACAGATACGCAGTATTTT CASSQLTSGDTDTQYF TRBJ2-3 TRBV4-2 TRBD2 -
TGTGCCAGCAGCCCAGGGGTCGGGGTAGCTAATGAAAAACTGTTTTTT CASSPGVGVANEKLFF TRBJ1-4 TRBV7-9 - -
TGTGCCACCAGCAGAGAAAGGGAGGGAACCTACGAGCAGTACTTC CATSREREGTYEQYF TRBJ2-7 TRBV15 TRBD2 -
TGTGCCAGCAGCAGCCTAACAGGGGACCAGCCCCAGCATTTT CASSSLTGDQPQHF TRBJ1-5 TRBV11-2 TRBD1 -
TGTGCCAGCAGCGTAGCTTCGGGTACCTACGAGCAGTACTTC CASSVASGTYEQYF TRBJ2-7 TRBV9 - -
TGTGCCAGCAGTTTAACCCCGGGAGGGGGAGGCTACACCTTC CASSLTPGGGGYTF TRBJ1-2 TRBV6-5 - -
TGTGCCAGAAGTCCCATCAGGGGTACCTTGGACACCGGGGAGCTGTTTTTT CARSPIRGTLDTGELFF TRBJ2-2 TRBV5-3 - few
TGTGCCATCGGGACAGGGTTAACGGATACGCAGTATTTT CAIGTGLTDTQYF TRBJ2-3 TRBV10-3 TRBD1 -
TGTGCCAGCAGTTCGACAGGGTGGGGTCAGCCCCAGCATTTT CASSSTGWGQPQHF TRBJ1-5 TRBV27 TRBD1 -
TGTGCCAGCAGCCAAGAAGGGGTCGGGAGTGAAAAACTGTTTTTT CASSQEGVGSEKLFF TRBJ1-4 TRBV7-9 - -
TGTGCCAGCAGCCATATACCGGGACAGGGGTCCCATGAGCAGTTCTTC CASSHIPGQGSHEQFF TRBJ2-1 TRBV3-1/TRBV3-2 TRBD1 few
TGTGCCAGCAGTTTATCGCCCAGGGGCTATAATTCACCCCTCCACTTT CASSLSPRGYNSPLHF TRBJ1-6 TRBV27 - -
TGTGCCAGCAGCGCACAACTAGCGGGGGGGTGGGATACGCAGTATTTT CASSAQLAGGWDTQYF TRBJ2-3 TRBV2 TRBD2 once
TGTGCCAGCAGCGACACACTTTTGGATGAGCAGTTCTTC CASSDTLLDEQFF TRBJ2-1 TRBV3-1/TRBV3-2 - -
TGTGCCAGCAGCTCCCTCAGGACAAGCGATGGCTACACCTTC CASSSLRTSDGYTF TRBJ1-2 TRBV27 - few
TGTGCCAGCAGTGAATTAGGGGAGAACACTGAAGCTTTCTTT CASSELGENTEAFF TRBJ1-1 TRBV25-1 - -
TGTGCCAGCAGTTACAGGGAGGGGACTGAAGCTTTCTTT CASSYREGTEAFF TRBJ1-1 TRBV2 - -
TGTGCCAGCAGTTACGGACAGACCGGGAGCACAGATACGCAGTATTTT CASSYGQTGSTDTQYF TRBJ2-3 TRBV6-2/TRBV6-3 - -
TGCGCCAGCTGGGACAGTAACTCTGGAAACACCATATATTTT CASWDSNSGNTIYF TRBJ1-3 TRBV10-2 TRBD1 -
TGTGCCAGCAGTTCCCTGTGGGGGCTGAACACTGAAGCTTTCTTT CASSSLWGLNTEAFF TRBJ1-1 TRBV6-2/TRBV6-3 - -